The rows below give T cell receptor beta chains drawn from one sample of a study of Graves' ophthalmopathy and Graves' hyperthyroidism. TCRdb used MiXCR to reprocess the multiplex PCR reads, holding one entry per CDR3 protein. The sample carries a few hundred thousand distinct CDR3 sequences, under 25% recorded once. The sequenced sample was peripheral blood. These receptors came from a woman younger than 30 with stable Graves' hyperthyroidism. CDR3s include the opening cysteine and the closing phenylalanine or tryptophan. The D gene is left open where the match is weak. Clone size, where shown, is once, few, many, or a class for clones that have expanded.

d_gene,j_gene,abundance,v_gene,CDR3aa,CDR3nt
-,TRBJ2-5,many,TRBV30,CAWSVTRSQETQYF,TGTGCCTGGAGTGTTACTAGGTCCCAAGAGACCCAGTACTTC
TRBD1,TRBJ1-2,-,TRBV5-1,CASSRSGQGNGYTF,TGCGCCAGCAGCCGGTCTGGACAGGGAAATGGCTACACCTTC
-,TRBJ2-6,-,TRBV5-6,CAGSWGLGANVLTF,TGTGCCGGATCGTGGGGGCTTGGGGCCAACGTCCTGACTTTC
-,TRBJ2-3,many,TRBV2,CASSEALQSDTQYF,TGTGCCAGCAGTGAAGCGCTTCAGTCAGATACGCAGTATTTT
-,TRBJ1-2,-,TRBV6-5,CASSYSYRDDYGYTF,TGTGCCAGCAGTTACTCGTACAGGGACGACTATGGCTACACCTTC
TRBD2,TRBJ2-5,many,TRBV10-2,CASSESLAGGQETQYF,TGCGCCAGCAGTGAGTCGCTAGCGGGGGGTCAAGAGACCCAGTACTTC
-,TRBJ2-2,many,TRBV30,CAWTSALNTGELFF,TGTGCCTGGACGTCAGCGCTTAACACCGGGGAGCTGTTTTTT
TRBD2,TRBJ2-2,-,TRBV20-1,CSARDQREGTGELFF,TGCAGTGCTAGAGATCAACGGGAGGGCACCGGGGAGCTGTTTTTT
-,TRBJ2-5,many,TRBV3-1,CASSQVAEETQYF,TGTGCCAGCAGCCAAGTAGCTGAAGAGACCCAGTACTTC
TRBD1,TRBJ2-7,many,TRBV28,CASSQGQAASYEQYF,TGTGCCAGCAGCCAAGGACAGGCCGCCTCCTACGAGCAGTACTTC
TRBD2,TRBJ2-5,many,TRBV11-2,CASSWGLAGGETQYF,TGTGCCAGCAGCTGGGGACTAGCGGGAGGAGAGACCCAGTACTTC
-,TRBJ2-2,many,TRBV2,CASSARRANTGELFF,TGTGCCAGCAGTGCCCGGAGGGCGAACACCGGGGAGCTGTTTTTT
-,TRBJ2-6,many,TRBV20-1,CSARVRTTFAGANVLTF,TGCAGTGCTAGAGTGCGGACTACATTCGCTGGGGCCAACGTCCTGACTTTC
TRBD2,TRBJ2-7,many,TRBV6-1,CASSEWAGGGSYEQYF,TGTGCCAGCAGTGAATGGGCGGGAGGGGGATCCTACGAGCAGTACTTC
TRBD2,TRBJ2-5,once,TRBV6-1,CASDQAGEETQYF,TGTGCCAGCGACCAGGCGGGAGAAGAGACCCAGTACTTC
TRBD2,TRBJ2-7,many,TRBV11-2,CASSLVGLAGGLPYEQYF,TGTGCCAGCAGCTTAGTTGGACTAGCGGGAGGCCTCCCCTACGAGCAGTACTTC
-,TRBJ1-5,many,TRBV12-3/TRBV12-4,CASSPSNRASNQPQHF,TGTGCCAGCAGCCCCTCGAACAGGGCCAGCAATCAGCCCCAGCATTTT
-,TRBJ1-1,many,TRBV10-3,CAITRGMNTEAFF,TGTGCCATCACCCGGGGGATGAACACTGAAGCTTTCTTT
TRBD2,TRBJ2-7,-,TRBV28,CASSPWTSGMYF,TGTGCCAGCAGTCCGTGGACTAGCGGGATGTACTTC
TRBD2,TRBJ2-7,many,TRBV20-1,CSASPAGGPYEQYF,TGCAGTGCTAGTCCGGCGGGAGGGCCCTACGAGCAGTACTTC
TRBD2,TRBJ2-2,-,TRBV12-5,CASGGRREAGELFF,TGTGCTAGTGGGGGTCGGCGGGAGGCCGGGGAGCTGTTTTTT
-,TRBJ2-7,many,TRBV5-6,CASSLVHYEQYF,TGTGCCAGCAGCTTGGTCCACTACGAGCAGTACTTC
-,TRBJ2-4,many,TRBV20-1,CSARYTGNIQYF,TGCAGTGCTAGGTACACGGGGAACATTCAGTACTTC